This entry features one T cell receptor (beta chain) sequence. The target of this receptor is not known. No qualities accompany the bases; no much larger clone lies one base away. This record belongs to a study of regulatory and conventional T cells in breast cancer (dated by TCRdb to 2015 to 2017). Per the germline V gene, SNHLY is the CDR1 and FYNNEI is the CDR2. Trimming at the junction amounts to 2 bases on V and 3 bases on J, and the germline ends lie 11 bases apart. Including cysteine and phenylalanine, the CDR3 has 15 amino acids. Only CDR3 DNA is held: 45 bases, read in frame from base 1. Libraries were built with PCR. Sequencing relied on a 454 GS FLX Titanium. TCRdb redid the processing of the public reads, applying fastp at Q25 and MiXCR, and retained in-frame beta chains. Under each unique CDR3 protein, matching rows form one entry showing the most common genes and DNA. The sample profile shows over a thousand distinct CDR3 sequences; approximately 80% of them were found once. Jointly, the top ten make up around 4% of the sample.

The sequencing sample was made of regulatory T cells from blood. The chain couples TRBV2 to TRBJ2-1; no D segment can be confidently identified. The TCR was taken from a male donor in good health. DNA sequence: TGTGCCAGCAGTGAATCTACAGCCAACTACAATGAGCAGTTCTTC. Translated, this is CASSESTANYNEQFF. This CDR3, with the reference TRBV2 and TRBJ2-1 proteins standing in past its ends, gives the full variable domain EPEVTQTPSHQVTQMGQEVILRCVPISNHLYFYWYRQILGQKVEFLVSFYNNEISEKSEIFDDQFSVERPDGSNFTLKIRSTKLEDSAMYFCASSESTANYNEQFFGPGTRLTVL.